The 15 T cell receptor beta chains below all came from one sample that was sequenced in a study of T-cell reconstitution after alpha-beta-depleted transplantation in children. Preparation of the TCRbeta library was carried out with unique molecular identifiers. TCRdb used MiXCR to reprocess the PCR reads, holding one entry per CDR3 protein. The table lists hundreds of thousands of distinct CDR3 sequences, about an eighth of them singletons, with 0.79% in the top ten. This specimen was PBMCs, taken before TCRalphabeta/CD19-depleted stem cell transplant. All receptors derive from a girl aged 2 to 9 with congenital amegakaryocytic thrombocytopenia, due to receive a stem cell transplant.

The chain employs TRBV10-3 and TRBJ2-6; tentatively, D is TRBD1 (5 bases). The CDR3 is made up of 20 amino acids. Trimming took 2 bases from V and 0 from J, leaving 20 bases between them. Germline-derived CDR1 and CDR2 are ENHRY and SYGVKD. CDR3 sequence (DNA): TGTGCCATCAGTGAGGGTTGGTCCAGGGCTCAAACCTCTGGGGCCAACGTCCTGACTTTC. It yields the protein CAISEGWSRAQTSGANVLTF.

The table lists this clonotype with many counts. V and J are TRBV20-1 and TRBJ2-1; maybe TRBD2 (6 bases). The CDR3 runs 17 residues. Deletions cut 3 bases from V and 5 bases from J, with 23 bases between. Germline lookup yields CDR1 DFQATT and CDR2 SNEGSKA (reference sequence). The DNA for the CDR3 is TGCAGTGCTAGCGGGAGTTGGGGGGATTTTTCGGACAATGAGCAGTTCTTC. Its protein is CSASGSWGDFSDNEQFF.

This clonotype was picked up a small number of times. V usage is TRBV7-9 and J usage is TRBJ2-1, with TRBD2 as a possible D gene (5 bases). CDR1 is SEHNR, CDR2 FQNEAQ, per germline (reference sequence). Trimming stripped 1 base from V and 2 bases from J, with 15 bases between. This CDR3 comprises 17 residues. The CDR3 nucleotides read TGTGCCAGCAGCTTAGGAGATCTGCGGGCCGCCTACAATGAGCAGTTCTTC. Translated: CASSLGDLRAAYNEQFF. Filled out from reference TRBV7-9 and TRBJ2-1, the complete variable domain reads DTGVSQNPRHKITKRGQNVTFRCDPISEHNRLYWYRQTLGQGPEFLTYFQNEAQLEKSRLLSDRFSAERPKGSFSTLEIQRTEQGDSAMYLCASSLGDLRAAYNEQFFGPGTRLTVL.

This clonotype was counted at least ten times. J is TRBJ2-1 and V is TRBV5-1; D unresolved. CDR1 SGHRS and CDR2 YFSETQ come from the germline V gene. CDR3 length equals 10 residues. The V and J ends lost 5 bases and 9 bases respectively, with 6 bases between them. The CDR3 protein is CASSSLEQFF. The CDR3 coding sequence is TGCGCCAGCAGTAGTCTTGAGCAGTTCTTC.

This clonotype was observed at least ten times. The chain employs TRBV6-5 and TRBJ2-7; the D gene is possibly TRBD1 (5 bases). Germline V gene data show CDR1 as MNHEY and CDR2 as SVGAGI. The CDR3 spans 13 residues. V lost 1 base, J lost 6 bases, and 10 bases lay in between. The chain's CDR3 is CASSYCPGCEQYF. In DNA form, the CDR3 reads TGTGCCAGCAGTTACTGCCCAGGGTGCGAGCAGTACTTC.

The rearrangement joins TRBV2 to TRBJ2-3, with D perhaps TRBD2 (6 bases). Trimming took off 4 bases at V and 0 bases at J, with 8 bases between the two ends. CDR3 length: 14 amino acids. Germline V lookup: CDR1 SNHLY, CDR2 FYNNEI. The CDR3, as DNA: TGTGCCAGCAGTGGACTAGTAAGCACAGATACGCAGTATTTT. Protein sequence: CASSGLVSTDTQYF.

This clonotype was recorded a few times. The rearrangement joins TRBV3-1 to TRBJ2-1, with no clear D. The V end lost 0 bases, the J end lost 2 bases, and 11 bases lay between the germline ends. Germline V lookup: CDR1 LGHDT, CDR2 YNNKEL (reference sequence). The CDR3 length is 16 residues. The DNA of the CDR3 is TGTGCCAGCAGCCAAGATTCGGAGATGCCCTACAATGAGCAGTTCTTC. As protein: CASSQDSEMPYNEQFF.

This clonotype was seen many times. V and J are TRBV20-1 and TRBJ2-3; possible D gene TRBD1, 5 bases. V lost 0 bases to trimming and J lost 2 bases, with 12 bases between them. The CDR3 has 15 amino acids. Germline V gene lookup returns CDR1 DFQATT and CDR2 SNEGSKA (reference sequence). The CDR3 DNA follows: TGCAGTGCTAGAGATCGGTCCAGGGCCACAGATACGCAGTATTTT. The encoded protein is CSARDRSRATDTQYF.

This chain links TRBV2 with TRBJ2-3; TRBD2 matches at 10 bases. This CDR3 region has 16 residues. V was pared by 4 bases and J by 5 bases, with 9 bases of the junction left unmatched. Germline V gene lookup returns CDR1 SNHLY and CDR2 FYNNEI. In DNA form, the CDR3 reads TGTGCCAGCAGTGTACGTCGAGCGGGGGGGGGAGATACGCAGTATTTT. It yields the protein CASSVRRAGGGDTQYF.

This clonotype occurred a few times. The rearrangement links TRBV7-9 to TRBJ2-1; weak D call: TRBD2 (5 bases). The CDR3 is made up of 14 amino acids. Looked up from germline, CDR1 is SEHNR and CDR2 is FQNEAQ (reference sequence). V dropped 3 bases and J dropped 6 bases, with 12 bases sitting between them. The chain's CDR3 is CASSFGGGANEQFF. CDR3 bases: TGTGCCAGCAGCTTCGGCGGAGGAGCCAATGAGCAGTTCTTC.

This clonotype was observed at least ten times. The chain carries TRBV28 and TRBJ2-1; the D is unclear. The germline gives CDR1 MDHEN, CDR2 SYDVKM. Trimming took 6 bases from V and 2 from J, leaving 23 bases between them. The CDR3 runs 18 residues. The CDR3 is CASSYLRDVPGPYNEQFF. The CDR3 DNA reads as TGTGCCAGCAGCTACCTCCGAGATGTGCCGGGCCCCTACAATGAGCAGTTCTTC. The complete variable domain, with remaining parts taken from reference TRBV28 and TRBJ2-1, reads DVKVTQSSRYLVKRTGEKVFLECVQDMDHENMFWYRQDPGLGLRLIYFSYDVKMKEKGDIPEGYSVSREKKERFSLILESASTNQTSMYLCASSYLRDVPGPYNEQFFGPGTRLTVL.

The chain recombines TRBV6-1 with TRBJ2-1, with 7 bases identical to TRBD2. In germline, CDR1 is MNHNS, CDR2 SASEGT. After removal of 4 bases from V and 7 bases from J, the junction contained 13 bases not matched to a gene. This CDR3 spans 16 amino acids. The CDR3 here is CASSALQASGRNEQFF. CDR3 DNA sequence: TGTGCCAGCAGTGCGTTACAGGCTAGCGGACGTAATGAGCAGTTCTTC.

This clonotype was seen a handful of times. The CDR3, as DNA: TGTGCCAGCAGTTTCTTGGGACTAGCGGGAGGTGAGCAGTTCTTC. Translating gives CASSFLGLAGGEQFF. The chain has TRBV12-3 or TRBV12-4 and TRBJ2-1; 15 nucleotides match TRBD2. There are 15 residues in the CDR3. Trimming cost V 3 bases and J 9 bases; bases outside gene matches: 3.

This clonotype came up many times. The chain links TRBV5-1 to TRBJ2-5, with TRBD1 matching over 7 bases. The germline CDR1 and CDR2 sequences are SGHRS and YFSETQ. The CDR3 extends over 14 amino acids. Trimming cost V 6 bases and J 4 bases; bases outside gene matches: 9. CDR3 in DNA: TGCGCCAGCAAAGCGACAGGGATTCGAGAGACCCAGTACTTC. Amino acid sequence: CASKATGIRETQYF.

This clonotype occurred a few times. The chain is built from TRBV5-1 and TRBJ2-2, with unresolved D. The CDR3 is 13 residues long. CDR1 and CDR2 (germline): SGHRS, YFSETQ. The V end lost 1 base, the J end lost 9 bases, and 10 bases lay between the germline ends. CDR3 in amino acids: CASSLPGSRELFF. DNA of the CDR3: TGCGCCAGCAGCTTGCCAGGCTCTAGGGAGCTGTTTTTT.